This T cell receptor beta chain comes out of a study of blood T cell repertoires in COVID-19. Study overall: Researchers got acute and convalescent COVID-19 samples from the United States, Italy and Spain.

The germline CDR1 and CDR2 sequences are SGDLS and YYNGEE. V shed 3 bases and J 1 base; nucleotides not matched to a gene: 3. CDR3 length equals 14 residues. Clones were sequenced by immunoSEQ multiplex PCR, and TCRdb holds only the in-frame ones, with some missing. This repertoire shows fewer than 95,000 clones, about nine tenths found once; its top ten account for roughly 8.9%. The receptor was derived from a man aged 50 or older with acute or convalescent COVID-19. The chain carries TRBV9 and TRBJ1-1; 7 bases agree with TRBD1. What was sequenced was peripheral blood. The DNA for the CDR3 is TGTGCCAGCAGCGAGGGACAGAGGAACACTGAAGCTTTCTTT. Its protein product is CASSEGQRNTEAFF.